This TCR beta chain appears in the sequencing data of a study of shared clonotypes between healthy human individuals. Study results and caveats: The study found lower generation probabilities in non-shared clonotypes than in those shared by all four donors. Estimated richness values were generally larger in naive subsets than in memory subsets.

Here immunoSEQ multiplex PCR was the method, and the copy in TCRdb shows in-frame clones only, minus some. Among about 1 million clones listed, under 80% were seen once. A note on this clone: What it recognizes is unknown. Other DNA sequences of this sample code for an identical CDR3.

Germline CDR1 MDHEN, CDR2 SYDVKM. CDR3 size: 14 residues. Trimming removed 2 bases from V and 0 bases from J, with 8 bases in between. V gene TRBV28 combines with J gene TRBJ2-7, with D tentatively TRBD2 (5 bases). This clonotype was obtained from a young man in good health. The material sequenced was memory CD4+ T cells sorted from blood. The subset here: CD45RA-negative fraction. CDR3 sequence reads: CASSLPGSSYEQYF. The DNA of the CDR3 is TGTGCCAGCAGTTTACCGGGGAGCTCCTACGAGCAGTACTTC.